A selection of T cell receptor beta chains follows, all from one sample in a study of OX40 agonist ivuxolimab in advanced cancers. The repertoire was sequenced with immunoSEQ multiplex PCR; TCRdb's copy has only in-frame clones and lacks some. This repertoire shows 40,000 to 50,000 clones, 88% found once; its top ten account for just over 50%. The sequencing here drew on CD4+ or CD8+ T cells sorted from blood, taken in a trial of the OX40 agonist ivuxolimab. All receptors derive from an adult with an advanced solid tumor such as melanoma, head and neck, liver or kidney cancer. CDR3s include the opening cysteine and the closing phenylalanine or tryptophan. The order of the fields is V gene, D gene, clone size, J gene, CDR3 DNA, CDR3 protein. The D gene is left open where the match is weak. The size entry is marked missing in some rows and otherwise reads once, few, many or a size class.

TRBV28	TRBD1	-	TRBJ1-2	TGTGCCAGCAGTACGGACAGGACTTATGGCTACACCTTC	CASSTDRTYGYTF
TRBV28	-	-	TRBJ1-5	TGTGCCAGCAGTCACGCACTATCTAGCAATCAGCCCCAGCATTTT	CASSHALSSNQPQHF
TRBV4-3	-	-	TRBJ2-2	TGCGCCAGCAGCCAATCGGCGAGAGACACCGGGGAGCTGTTTTTT	CASSQSARDTGELFF
TRBV28	-	-	TRBJ2-7	TGTGCCAGCAGTCCTCTGGGGGACCTGCCTACCTACGAGCAGTACTTC	CASSPLGDLPTYEQYF
TRBV5-1	-	-	TRBJ2-7	TGCGCCAGCAGCTTGTCTTCGGGGTACGAGCAGTACTTC	CASSLSSGYEQYF
TRBV27	-	once	TRBJ2-1	TGTGCCAGCACCGATTTCTACAGCTCCTACAATGAGCAGTTCTTC	CASTDFYSSYNEQFF
TRBV18	TRBD2	-	TRBJ2-5	TGTGCCAGCTCACCCCCGGGACTAGCGTCAGAACTAGAGACCCAGTACTTC	CASSPPGLASELETQYF
TRBV7-9	TRBD2	-	TRBJ2-7	TGTGCCAGCAGCTTCCAGCGGGAGGTCTACGAGCAGTACTTC	CASSFQREVYEQYF
TRBV10-3	-	-	TRBJ1-4	TGTGCCACCGCCAGAACATTGGAAAAACTGTTTTTT	CATARTLEKLFF
TRBV4-3	-	-	TRBJ1-1	TGCGCCAGCAGCCAAGAGCAGGGAGGTCGTGAAGCTTTCTTT	CASSQEQGGREAFF
TRBV7-9	-	-	TRBJ1-4	TGTGCCAGCAGCTTATCGGGGTTAAGTGAAAAACTGTTTTTT	CASSLSGLSEKLFF
TRBV7-9	-	-	TRBJ2-7	TGTGCCAGCAGCTTAGTTGCCTACGAGCAGTACTTC	CASSLVAYEQYF
TRBV7-2	TRBD2	-	TRBJ2-7	TGTGCCAGCAGCTTAGGGACTAGCGTAACCTACGAGCAGTACTTC	CASSLGTSVTYEQYF
TRBV10-3	-	once	TRBJ2-5	TGTGCCATCGCCCGACAGTCCCCACAAGAGACCCAGTACTTC	CAIARQSPQETQYF
TRBV19	-	-	TRBJ2-3	TGTGCCAGCGGGGACATCGCTAGCACAGATACGCAGTATTTT	CASGDIASTDTQYF
TRBV7-3	-	-	TRBJ2-5	TGTGCCAGCAGCTTAAGGCTCGAAGAGACCCAGTACTTC	CASSLRLEETQYF
TRBV7-9	TRBD1	-	TRBJ1-5	TGTGCCAGCAGCCGACAGGGCAGCCAGCCCCAGCATTTT	CASSRQGSQPQHF
TRBV7-2	-	-	TRBJ1-2	TGTGCCAGCAGCCCCGATGGCAGGGCCCTTAGTGATGGCTACACCTTC	CASSPDGRALSDGYTF
TRBV5-1	-	once	TRBJ2-7	TGCGCCAGCAGCTTGTTGGTAAAGGGGTCCTACGAGCAGTACTTC	CASSLLVKGSYEQYF
TRBV6-5	-	-	TRBJ2-7	TGTGCCAGCAGTTACTTCGGGGGCGACTACGAGCAGTACTTC	CASSYFGGDYEQYF
TRBV28	-	-	TRBJ2-7	TGTGCCAGCAGTCTTCAGGGTTTCTCCTCCTCCTACGAGCAGTACTTC	CASSLQGFSSSYEQYF
TRBV28	TRBD1	-	TRBJ1-2	TGTGCCAGCAGTCCACGGGACAGGTTAAACTATGGCTACACCTTC	CASSPRDRLNYGYTF
TRBV11-1	-	-	TRBJ2-1	TGTGCCAGCAGCTTCGGGGGAAGAATTTTCGATGAGCAGTTCTTC	CASSFGGRIFDEQFF
TRBV10-3	-	-	TRBJ1-2	TGTGCCATCAGTGAGTTACAGGATTTTAACTATGGCTACACCTTC	CAISELQDFNYGYTF
TRBV10-2	-	-	TRBJ2-7	TGCGCCAGCAGGGACAGCTACGAGCAGTACTTC	CASRDSYEQYF
TRBV7-9	-	few	TRBJ1-2	TGTGCCAGCAGCTTAGCGGTCCAGGTCGAGAATGGCTACACCTTC	CASSLAVQVENGYTF
TRBV4-1	TRBD2	-	TRBJ2-5	TGCGCCAGCAGCCGCCCGGGGAGGGGCGGGGTGGGAGAGACCCAGTACTTC	CASSRPGRGGVGETQYF
TRBV6-1	TRBD2	-	TRBJ2-1	TGTGCCAGCAGTGAAGATTTAGGGACTAGCGGGTACAATGAGCAGTTCTTC	CASSEDLGTSGYNEQFF
TRBV11-2	-	-	TRBJ2-7	TGTGCCAGCAGCTTAGCTGTGTTAGCGTTCGGCTACGAGCAGTACTTC	CASSLAVLAFGYEQYF
TRBV6-1	-	once	TRBJ1-2	TGTGCCAGCTCCCGGGGAGGACTTCGCTACACCTTC	CASSRGGLRYTF
TRBV6-5	-	-	TRBJ1-2	TGTGCCAGCAGTGACGTCTGGGCGAACGGCTACACCTTC	CASSDVWANGYTF
TRBV11-2	-	-	TRBJ2-1	TGTGCCAGCAGGGATCCCTGGGGGCATGAGCAGTTCTTC	CASRDPWGHEQFF
TRBV4-3	-	-	TRBJ1-2	TGCGCCAGCAGCCCGGGGAGATACTATGGCTACACCTTC	CASSPGRYYGYTF
TRBV11-3	-	-	TRBJ2-7	TGTGCCAGCAGCAAAGAGTACGAGCAGTACTTC	CASSKEYEQYF
TRBV7-6	-	-	TRBJ2-2	TGTGCCAGCAGCTCTAGGTTGATGGCGGGGGAGCTGTTTTTT	CASSSRLMAGELFF
TRBV7-3	-	-	TRBJ2-2	TGTGCCAGCAGCCCGGGGTGGGGCGGGGAGCTGTTTTTT	CASSPGWGGELFF
TRBV10-2	TRBD1	-	TRBJ1-1	TGCGCCAGCACCGACAGGGTAGGACGGAACACTGAAGCTTTCTTT	CASTDRVGRNTEAFF
TRBV5-1	-	-	TRBJ2-3	TGCGCCAGCAGCTTCACCTCGGGTTACAGCACAGATACGCAGTATTTT	CASSFTSGYSTDTQYF
TRBV7-2	TRBD2	-	TRBJ2-3	TGTGCCAGCAGCTTAGCGGGACTAGCGGGAGATGGGGGCACAGATACGCAGTATTTT	CASSLAGLAGDGGTDTQYF
TRBV27	-	once	TRBJ2-7	TGTGCCAGCAGTTTCGGAGGGGCGGGTATGAACGAGCAGTACTTC	CASSFGGAGMNEQYF
TRBV4-1	-	few	TRBJ1-3	TGCGCCAGCAGCCAAGTTTCGGGAAACACCATATATTTT	CASSQVSGNTIYF
TRBV7-6	-	-	TRBJ2-1	TGTGCCAGCAGCCCTGGAGACATGTGGAATGAGCAGTTCTTC	CASSPGDMWNEQFF
TRBV27	-	-	TRBJ1-5	TGTACCAGCAGTTCGGGGAGGCAGCCCCAGCATTTT	CTSSSGRQPQHF
TRBV11-2	-	once	TRBJ1-4	TGTGCCAGCAGCTTATGGGGCGGAGATAATGAAAAACTGTTTTTT	CASSLWGGDNEKLFF
TRBV28	-	-	TRBJ1-3	TGTGCCAGCAGTTTTGCGGCAACTGGAAACACCATATATTTT	CASSFAATGNTIYF
TRBV6-5	-	-	TRBJ2-3	TGTGCCAGCAGTTTCCGATCCCCCACAGATACGCAGTATTTT	CASSFRSPTDTQYF
TRBV28	TRBD1	-	TRBJ2-5	TGTGCCAGCAGCTCTCGACAGGGGGGTCAAGAGACCCAGTACTTC	CASSSRQGGQETQYF
TRBV7-9	-	-	TRBJ2-7	TGTGCCAGCAGCCTCTCAGGGGGAGGTTCCTACGAGCAGTACTTC	CASSLSGGGSYEQYF
TRBV2	-	-	TRBJ1-1	TGTGCCAGCAGTGATTCAGGAATGAACACTGAAGCTTTCTTT	CASSDSGMNTEAFF
TRBV9	-	-	TRBJ1-1	TGTGCCAGCAGCGGACAAGGGGGTGAAGCTTTCTTT	CASSGQGGEAFF
TRBV14	TRBD1	-	TRBJ2-1	TGTGCCAGCAGCCTACAGGGGGCCTACAATGAGCAGTTCTTC	CASSLQGAYNEQFF
TRBV28	-	once	TRBJ1-1	TGTGCCAGCAGTCCGCCCGGCAACCTGGGGCCTGAAGCTTTCTTT	CASSPPGNLGPEAFF
TRBV5-5	-	-	TRBJ2-3	TGTGCCAGCAGCTTGCGGCAGGGGGGACCCACAGATACGCAGTATTTT	CASSLRQGGPTDTQYF
TRBV19	-	-	TRBJ2-1	TGTGCCAGTAGTACCCCAAACAGGATGGAGAGAAATGAGCAGTTCTTC	CASSTPNRMERNEQFF
TRBV2	TRBD2	once	TRBJ2-3	TGTGCCAGCAGCCTCCTAGCGGCAAGCACAGATACGCAGTATTTT	CASSLLAASTDTQYF
TRBV29-1	-	-	TRBJ1-2	TGCAGCGTTTACGAGACCTGGAGATTCTATGGCTACACCTTC	CSVYETWRFYGYTF
TRBV7-2	-	-	TRBJ2-1	TGTGCCAGCACAGGGGTTCTCAACAATGAGCAGTTCTTC	CASTGVLNNEQFF
TRBV5-1	TRBD2	-	TRBJ2-2	TGCGCCAGCAGCCAGAAGGCTAGCGGGGGAAACACCGGGGAGCTGTTTTTT	CASSQKASGGNTGELFF